What follows are 11 T cell receptor beta chains derived from one specimen sequenced in a study of shared clonotypes between healthy human individuals. Assay used: immunoSEQ multiplex PCR; TCRdb lists only in-frame clones, some missing. Among fewer than 500,000 clones listed, around 79% were seen once. Specimen: PBMCs. These receptor sequences come from a woman aged 40 to 50 in good health. Some clones in this sample may be carry-over from other donors' samples.

V is TRBV11-2 and J is TRBJ2-7; 13 nucleotides agree with TRBD2. V was pared by 4 bases and J by 0 bases, with 3 bases of the junction left unmatched. CDR1 is SGHAT and CDR2 is FQNNGV in the germline V gene. This CDR3 comprises 16 residues. The CDR3 loop is CASSSRTSGSSYEQYF. Here the CDR3 DNA reads TGTGCCAGCAGCTCCAGGACTAGCGGGAGCTCCTACGAGCAGTACTTC.

This chain joins TRBV30 and TRBJ1-2, with D unclear. This CDR3 is built from 11 residues. The germline V and J ends were trimmed by 4 bases and 4 bases, with 7 bases remaining between them. Germline CDR1 reads GTSNPN; CDR2 reads SVGIG (reference sequence). The CDR3 DNA sequence: TGTGCCTGGACCCCGGGCTATGGCTACACCTTC. This sequence encodes CAWTPGYGYTF.

The chain couples TRBV11-2 to TRBJ2-3; D call uncertain. V was trimmed by 1 base and J by 2 bases, leaving 10 bases between them. The V gene's germline CDR1 is SGHAT and CDR2 FQNNGV. The CDR3 contains 15 residues. DNA for the CDR3: TGTGCCAGCAGCTTAGCTTCCGACTTCACAGATACGCAGTATTTT. This gives the protein CASSLASDFTDTQYF. Full variable domain (remainder filled in from reference TRBV11-2 and TRBJ2-3): EAGVAQSPRYKIIEKRQSVAFWCNPISGHATLYWYQQILGQGPKLLIQFQNNGVVDDSQLPKDRFSAERLKGVDSTLKIQPAKLEDSAVYLCASSLASDFTDTQYFGPGTRLTVL.

Only a few counts were recorded for this clone. The chain combines TRBV19 with TRBJ1-1, with D perhaps matching TRBD1 (5 bases). V was trimmed by 3 bases and J by 4 bases, leaving 12 bases between them. This CDR3 comprises 14 residues. CDR1 and CDR2 from the germline V gene are LNHDA and SQIVND (reference sequence). The DNA of the CDR3 is TGTGCCAGTAGTATTGATTCGGGGGGCACTGAAGCTTTCTTT. Protein product: CASSIDSGGTEAFF. The full variable domain, completed using reference TRBV19 and TRBJ1-1, is DGGITQSPKYLFRKEGQNVTLSCEQNLNHDAMYWYRQDPGQGLRLIYYSQIVNDFQKGDIAEGYSVSREKKESFPLTVTSAQKNPTAFYLCASSIDSGGTEAFFGQGTRLTVV.

The rearrangement links TRBV5-4 to TRBJ2-2, with 8 bases matching TRBD1. The germline CDR1 and CDR2 sequences are SGHNT and YYREEE (reference sequence). The V and J ends lost 0 bases and 3 bases, in that order; junction bases with no gene match: 4. The CDR3 contains 16 residues. CDR3 protein: CASSLEQGAYTGELFF. CDR3 nucleotide sequence: TGTGCCAGCAGCTTGGAGCAGGGGGCTTACACCGGGGAGCTGTTTTTT.

The J gene is TRBJ2-1, the V gene TRBV5-1; 9 nucleotides line up with TRBD2. Losses at the gene ends were 7 bases for V and 6 bases for J; bases not matched to a gene: 8. The CDR3 spans 14 residues. Germline V gene sequence: CDR1 SGHRS, CDR2 YFSETQ. The CDR3 sequence: CASGGTSGRNEQFF. CDR3 coding DNA: TGCGCCAGCGGAGGAACTAGCGGGCGCAATGAGCAGTTCTTC.

The chain is built from TRBV6-1 and TRBJ1-2; D is undetermined. The CDR3 consists of 14 residues. The germline V and J ends were trimmed by 5 bases and 0 bases, with 10 bases remaining between them. Germline CDR1 is MNHNS and CDR2 is SASEGT. The DNA of the CDR3 is TGTGCCAGCAGTCAAGACCGAGCTAACTATGGCTACACCTTC. Translating it yields CASSQDRANYGYTF.

This sequence joins TRBV6-6 and TRBJ2-3, with 15 bases lining up with TRBD2. V shed 4 bases, J shed 8 bases, and the junction held 7 bases outside the gene matches. This CDR3 has 16 residues. The V gene's germline CDR1 is MNHNY and CDR2 SVGAGI (reference sequence). The CDR3 bases are TGTGCCAGCAGTTTCCGGACTAGCGGGAGGGGGGGTACGCAGTATTTT. It encodes CASSFRTSGRGGTQYF.

This clone was picked up one time. The J gene is TRBJ2-1, the V gene TRBV7-9; possible D gene TRBD2, 5 bases. V lost 3 bases, J lost 6 bases, and 15 bases lay in between. Germline loops: CDR1 SEHNR, CDR2 FQNEAQ (reference sequence). The CDR3 totals 15 residues. As DNA, the CDR3 is TGTGCCAGCAGCTTGGTGAGGGAGTCTTCCAATGAGCAGTTCTTC. Its translation is CASSLVRESSNEQFF.

This clone was seen a single time. The chain is built from TRBV19 and TRBJ2-7; D is possibly TRBD1 or TRBD2 (5 bases each). CDR3 size: 14 residues. CDR1 LNHDA and CDR2 SQIVND come from the germline V gene (reference sequence). The V end was cut by 4 bases, the J end by 0 bases, with 10 bases between. The CDR3, as DNA: TGTGCCAGTAGTACGGGACCGATCTCCTACGAGCAGTACTTC. Protein product: CASSTGPISYEQYF.

The genes are TRBV7-8 and TRBJ2-2; 7 bases are shared with TRBD2. The CDR3 consists of 15 residues. Trimming removed 4 bases from V and 5 bases from J; junction bases left unmatched: 7. Germline V gene data show CDR1 as SGHVS and CDR2 as FQNEAQ. This CDR3 reads CASSWARGGTGELFF. Here the CDR3 DNA reads TGTGCCAGCAGCTGGGCGCGCGGGGGAACCGGGGAGCTGTTTTTT.